This T cell receptor beta chain was identified during a study of blood T cell repertoires in COVID-19. The CDR3 extends over 14 amino acids. The J segment lost 7 bases and the V segment lost 5 bases, leaving 7 bases of the junction unmatched. Germline CDR1 and CDR2: MGHDK and SYGVNS. In the original processing: Quantification of nucleated cells was approximated via reference gene primer amplification. Clones were read by immunoSEQ multiplex PCR, and TCRdb kept only the in-frame ones, dropping some. The V and J calls and clone size were taken over from that table, and D and trimming were inferred from the DNA. The data show about 430,000 clones, approximately 90% seen once. The participants were between about 18 and 90 years old and came from under 25 US areas. Participants' own reports of clinical history determined their cohort assignment. Exposed enrollees encountered a COVID-19 case at some point within 2 weeks before study entry.

This clonotype was sampled from a woman between 18 and 29 years old who had been exposed to COVID-19. This rearrangement joins TRBV25-1 to TRBJ1-2; 10 bases line up with TRBD1. Sequencing used PBMCs or T cells enriched from blood (not recorded which). Here the CDR3 DNA reads TGTGCCAGCAGTTCACAGGACAGGGGGGGTGGCTACACCTTC. This translates into CASSSQDRGGGYTF.